What follows are 16 T cell receptor beta chains derived from one specimen sequenced in a study of T cells in women clearing cervical HPV infection. Assay used: immunoSEQ multiplex PCR; TCRdb lists only in-frame clones, some missing. This sample's table has approximately 35,000 clones. Sequenced material: blood buffy coat. These receptors all stem from a woman between 18 and 70 years old with a cervical HPV16 infection that either progressed to CIN3+ or cleared (not recorded which).

Turning to this clone: Sequencing ends 3 residues short of the CDR3 end; the germline J gene provides the rest. The rearrangement uses TRBV20-1 and TRBJ2-3, with a weak D call TRBD1 (6 bases). This CDR3 is built from 14 residues. The germline CDR1 and CDR2 sequences are DFQATT and SNEGSKA (reference sequence). Trimming pared 4 bases from V and 8 bases from J, leaving 19 bases between. This chain's CDR3 is CSATARQVGSTQYF. Partial CDR3 DNA: TGCAGTGCTACCGCTCGACAGGTGGGGTCTACG.

With respect to this clone: From the germline J gene comes the end of the CDR3, since the read stops 3 residues before it. The chain joins TRBV20-1 to TRBJ1-4; TRBD1 matches at 8 bases. This CDR3 has 13 residues. The junction had 5 bases not matched to a gene; V was cut back by 3 bases and J by 8 bases. The germline V gene encodes CDR1 DFQATT and CDR2 SNEGSKA (reference sequence). The part of the CDR3 DNA that was read is TGCAGTGCTAGCCAGGGGGCGAGCGAAAAA. Translation: CSASQGASEK. The full CDR3 is CSASQGASEKLFF.

Notes on this clone: Sequencing ends 3 residues short of the CDR3 end; the germline J gene provides the rest. The chain joins TRBV18 to TRBJ1-2; a possible D gene is TRBD1 (5 bases). Germline assignment: CDR1 KGHSH and CDR2 LQKENI. The CDR3 spans 17 residues. The CDR3: CASSPPVGGTSTDTYTF. The part of the CDR3 DNA that was read is TGTGCCAGCTCACCACCTGTGGGGGGGACTAGCACAGATACC. The complete variable domain, with remaining parts taken from reference TRBV18 and TRBJ1-2, reads NAGVMQNPRHLVRRRGQEARLRCSPMKGHSHVYWYRQLPEEGLKFMVYLQKENIIDESGMPKERFSAEFPKEGPSILRIQQVVRGDSAAYFCASSPPVGGTSTDTYTFGSGTRLTVV.

On this clone: The read falls 3 residues short of the CDR3 end, and the missing part is taken from the germline J gene. The chain combines TRBV20-1 with TRBJ1-5; 10 nucleotides align to TRBD1. The CDR3 consists of 15 residues. J was trimmed by 6 bases and V by 5 bases; bases with no gene match: 10. CDR1 DFQATT and CDR2 SNEGSKA come from the germline V gene (reference sequence). The DNA read from the CDR3 is TGCAGTGCTGGCCGGGACAGGGGAGAAGGTCAGCCC. Translated: CSAGRDRGEGQP. The full-length CDR3 reads as CSAGRDRGEGQPQHF.

Worth noting for this clone: The read terminates 3 residues before the CDR3 end, so the remaining end is supplied by the germline J gene. The chain combines TRBV7-8 with TRBJ1-5; D uncertain. The germline CDR1 and CDR2 sequences are SGHVS and FQNEAQ. Trimming removed 0 bases from V and 3 bases from J, with 6 bases in between. This CDR3 has 14 amino acids. Here the CDR3 reads CASSLADFNQPQHF. The sequenced CDR3 bases are TGTGCCAGCAGCTTAGCGGACTTCAATCAGCCC.

Turning to this clone: The sequence runs out 3 residues before the end of the CDR3; the remainder is reconstructed from the germline J gene. The chain carries TRBV5-1 and TRBJ2-7; no definite D call. From germline, CDR1 is SGHRS and CDR2 YFSETQ. V was cut by 0 bases and J by 0 bases, with 7 bases left in between. This CDR3 is 14 amino acids long. CDR3 DNA (partial): TGCGCCAGCAGCTTGGACTATAGCTCCTACGAG. Translating it yields CASSLDYSSYE. The whole CDR3 region reads CASSLDYSSYEQYF.

Details on this clone: The read gets to within 3 residues of the CDR3 end, and the germline J gene fills in the rest. The chain carries TRBV5-6 and TRBJ2-3; 7 nucleotides line up with TRBD1. J gave up 4 bases and V 1 base, and 6 bases lay outside the gene matches. The CDR3 contains 15 residues. Germline V gene data show CDR1 as SGHDT and CDR2 as YYEEEE. CDR3 bases read: TGTGCCAGCAGCTTGTTTAGGGGGCAAGCAGATACG. Translating gives CASSLFRGQADT. The entire CDR3 protein is CASSLFRGQADTQYF.

On this clone itself: The read terminates 3 residues ahead of where the CDR3 ends, so the germline J gene completes it. J is TRBJ1-2 and V is TRBV2, with a possible D match to TRBD1 (5 bases). The ends were cut back, 6 bases at V and 0 bases at J, with 14 bases in the middle. This CDR3 is 15 amino acids long. Looked up from germline, CDR1 is SNHLY and CDR2 is FYNNEI. The CDR3 spells CASSQTVRANYGYTF. The sequenced part of the CDR3 DNA is TGTGCCAGCAGCCAGACAGTCCGAGCTAACTATGGC.

For this clone: The CDR3 is cut off 3 residues early in the read; its end comes from the germline J gene. The chain recombines TRBV7-9 with TRBJ1-4; TRBD1 matches at 8 bases. Trimming removed 5 bases from V and 7 bases from J; junction bases left unmatched: 3. The CDR3 is made up of 13 amino acids. CDR1 SEHNR and CDR2 FQNEAQ come from the germline V gene (reference sequence). The DNA read from the CDR3 is TGTGCCAGCAGCACCGACAGGGGTGAAAAA. It is translated as CASSTDRGEK. The full CDR3 is CASSTDRGEKLFF.

About this clone itself: The CDR3 end falls 3 residues outside the read, so it is completed with the germline J gene. The chain combines TRBV20-1 with TRBJ2-3, with 9 bases fitting TRBD2. Germline assignment: CDR1 DFQATT and CDR2 SNEGSKA (reference sequence). The CDR3 spans 12 residues. J lost 6 bases, V lost 6 bases, and 4 bases had no gene match. The part of the CDR3 DNA that was read is TGCAGTGCCTCTCTAGCGGGGGATACG. Translating gives CSASLAGDT. Given in full, the CDR3 is CSASLAGDTQYF.

In the case of this clone: The CDR3 extends 3 residues past the end of the read, so its final part is completed from the germline J gene. The chain is built from TRBV7-1 and TRBJ2-1; 15 nucleotides line up with TRBD2. TRBV7-1 is given ORF status, its function remaining uncertain. CDR3 length equals 20 residues. J gave up 0 bases and V 2 bases, and 8 bases lay outside the gene matches. The CDR3 loop is CASSSRGLAGGRSSYNEQFF. The covered CDR3 bases are TGTGCCAGCAGCTCAAGAGGACTAGCGGGAGGGCGAAGCTCCTACAATGAG.

Concerning this clone itself: The read gets to within 3 residues of the CDR3 end, and the germline J gene fills in the rest. The rearrangement joins TRBV5-1 to TRBJ2-3; D possibly corresponds to TRBD2 (6 bases). The CDR3 spans 16 residues. The germline gives CDR1 SGHRS, CDR2 YFSETQ. Trimming removed 4 bases from V and 2 bases from J, with 17 bases in between. The CDR3 sequence: CASSPHGAGITDTQYF. The CDR3 DNA, read in part, is TGCGCCAGCAGCCCACATGGGGCGGGGATCACAGATACG.

With regard to this clone: From the germline J gene comes the end of the CDR3, since the read stops 3 residues before it. The V and J genes are TRBV18 and TRBJ2-7, with TRBD1 as a possible D gene (6 bases). CDR1 KGHSH and CDR2 LQKENI come from the germline V gene. There are 14 residues in the CDR3. Trimming stripped 4 bases from V and 2 bases from J, with 12 bases between. CDR3 DNA, as far as it was read: TGTGCCAGCTCACTAGACAGGAAAACCTACGAG. This codes for CASSLDRKTYE. The whole CDR3 sequence is CASSLDRKTYEQYF. Full variable domain (rest looked up from reference TRBV18 and TRBJ2-7): NAGVMQNPRHLVRRRGQEARLRCSPMKGHSHVYWYRQLPEEGLKFMVYLQKENIIDESGMPKERFSAEFPKEGPSILRIQQVVRGDSAAYFCASSLDRKTYEQYFGPGTRLTVT.

Points on this clone: From the germline J gene comes the end of the CDR3, since the read stops 3 residues before it. The V gene is TRBV18, the J gene TRBJ1-5, with TRBD1 identical over 10 bases. J lost 4 bases, V lost 2 bases, and 2 bases had no gene match. Germline V gene lookup returns CDR1 KGHSH and CDR2 LQKENI. This CDR3 region has 15 residues. CDR3: CASSPSGQGNQPQHF. The DNA read from the CDR3 is TGTGCCAGCTCACCATCGGGACAGGGGAATCAGCCC.

Details on this clone: The read ends 3 residues before the CDR3 terminus; that terminus is restored from the germline J gene. The identical CDR3 is also encoded by other nucleotide sequences in the sample. The chain links TRBV7-9 to TRBJ1-3; tentatively, D is TRBD1 (5 bases). The length of the CDR3 is 12 residues. Germline assignment: CDR1 SEHNR and CDR2 FQNEAQ (reference sequence). The V end was cut by 11 bases, the J end by 0 bases, with 8 bases between. The CDR3 sequence is CAHDSSGNTIYF. The CDR3 bases that were read are TGTGCCCACGACAGCTCTGGAAACACC.

A remark on this clone: The missing CDR3 end, 3 residues past where the read stops, is filled in from the germline J gene. The genes are TRBV20-1 and TRBJ2-7; 7 bases are shared with TRBD1. Germline values: CDR1 DFQATT, CDR2 SNEGSKA (reference sequence). After removal of 6 bases from V and 6 bases from J, the junction contained 11 bases not matched to a gene. The CDR3 totals 13 residues. CDR3 amino acids: CSARGRQGREQYF. The sequenced part of the CDR3 DNA is TGCAGTGCGAGGGGGCGGCAGGGCCGCGAG.